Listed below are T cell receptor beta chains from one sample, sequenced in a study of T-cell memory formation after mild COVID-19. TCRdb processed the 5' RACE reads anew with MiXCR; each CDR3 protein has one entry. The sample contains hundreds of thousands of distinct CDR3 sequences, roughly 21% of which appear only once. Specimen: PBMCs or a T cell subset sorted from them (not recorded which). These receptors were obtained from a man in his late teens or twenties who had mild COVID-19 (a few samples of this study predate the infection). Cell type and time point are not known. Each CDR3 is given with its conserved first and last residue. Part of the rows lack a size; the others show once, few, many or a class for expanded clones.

CDR3 protein: CASSVGDRELLRGSPLHF; J gene: TRBJ1-6; V gene: TRBV5-1; clone size: few
CDR3 protein: CASSSVTGNNEQFF; J gene: TRBJ2-1; V gene: TRBV5-5; clone size: .
CDR3 protein: CASSYEGHPNTGELFF; J gene: TRBJ2-2; V gene: TRBV6-5; clone size: .
CDR3 protein: CASSPLVAGFSGANVLTF; J gene: TRBJ2-6; V gene: TRBV5-1; clone size: few
CDR3 protein: CASSRLGGTVTDTQYF; J gene: TRBJ2-3; V gene: TRBV5-1; clone size: few
CDR3 protein: CASRWIGGATDTQYF; J gene: TRBJ2-3; V gene: TRBV27; clone size: few
CDR3 protein: CASSLGGRAGYEQYF; J gene: TRBJ2-7; V gene: TRBV5-1; clone size: .
CDR3 protein: CASSHREQISEQYF; J gene: TRBJ2-7; V gene: TRBV7-9; clone size: few
CDR3 protein: CASSVENTGELFF; J gene: TRBJ2-2; V gene: TRBV9; clone size: many
CDR3 protein: CASSLETGEVEQFF; J gene: TRBJ2-1; V gene: TRBV28; clone size: .
CDR3 protein: CASSFGALWFF; J gene: TRBJ2-1; V gene: TRBV27; clone size: few
CDR3 protein: CASSLDFSYEQYF; J gene: TRBJ2-7; V gene: TRBV27; clone size: few
CDR3 protein: CASRREGYTGELFF; J gene: TRBJ2-2; V gene: TRBV6-5; clone size: once
CDR3 protein: CASSDGPGTGGEKDEQFF; J gene: TRBJ2-1; V gene: TRBV6-4; clone size: many
CDR3 protein: CASSPKPDGTQYF; J gene: TRBJ2-3; V gene: TRBV27; clone size: few
CDR3 protein: CASILPPGQGPMRTEAFF; J gene: TRBJ1-1; V gene: TRBV6-5; clone size: .
CDR3 protein: CASSQSQGVEGYTF; J gene: TRBJ1-2; V gene: TRBV3-1; clone size: .
CDR3 protein: CASSEGRRTALETQYF; J gene: TRBJ2-5; V gene: TRBV6-6; clone size: .
CDR3 protein: CATGAGEEQETQYF; J gene: TRBJ2-5; V gene: TRBV24-1; clone size: .
CDR3 protein: CSASGTSGVQETQYF; J gene: TRBJ2-5; V gene: TRBV20-1; clone size: few
CDR3 protein: CSVTPRPATQYF; J gene: TRBJ2-5; V gene: TRBV29-1; clone size: many
CDR3 protein: CASSFQQAYGYTF; J gene: TRBJ1-2; V gene: TRBV12-3/TRBV12-4; clone size: few
CDR3 protein: CASSQPRTVNTEAFF; J gene: TRBJ1-1; V gene: TRBV4-1; clone size: few
CDR3 protein: CASGGIGNEQFF; J gene: TRBJ2-1; V gene: TRBV2; clone size: many
CDR3 protein: CASSWVGNEQFF; J gene: TRBJ2-1; V gene: TRBV11-2; clone size: .
CDR3 protein: CASRADWYQETQYF; J gene: TRBJ2-5; V gene: TRBV5-4; clone size: .
CDR3 protein: CASSLVGTGNTIYF; J gene: TRBJ1-3; V gene: TRBV7-2; clone size: .
CDR3 protein: CASSPRPRGLAGANVLTF; J gene: TRBJ2-6; V gene: TRBV4-3; clone size: .
CDR3 protein: CSARKVTSGYSYNEQFF; J gene: TRBJ2-1; V gene: TRBV20-1; clone size: few
CDR3 protein: CASSLGTGASEQYF; J gene: TRBJ2-7; V gene: TRBV7-3; clone size: few
CDR3 protein: CASSRAGLAGANEQFF; J gene: TRBJ2-1; V gene: TRBV5-5; clone size: .
CDR3 protein: CASSAGMGGYTF; J gene: TRBJ1-2; V gene: TRBV5-5; clone size: .
CDR3 protein: CASSPQGRYTEAFF; J gene: TRBJ1-1; V gene: TRBV7-2; clone size: many
CDR3 protein: CASRGLAGGYNEQFF; J gene: TRBJ2-1; V gene: TRBV6-5; clone size: .
CDR3 protein: CSARDRDRAYGYTF; J gene: TRBJ1-2; V gene: TRBV20-1; clone size: .
CDR3 protein: CASSNLKSTGELFF; J gene: TRBJ2-2; V gene: TRBV21-1; clone size: .
CDR3 protein: CAAGPRGYTF; J gene: TRBJ1-2; V gene: TRBV6-2/TRBV6-3; clone size: .
CDR3 protein: CASSQDIFQSGANVLTF; J gene: TRBJ2-6; V gene: TRBV4-2; clone size: .
CDR3 protein: CASRRDRAAYQPQHF; J gene: TRBJ1-5; V gene: TRBV6-2/TRBV6-3; clone size: .
CDR3 protein: CSGTTGGEEQYF; J gene: TRBJ2-7; V gene: TRBV29-1; clone size: .
CDR3 protein: CATSDRSGGELFF; J gene: TRBJ2-2; V gene: TRBV15; clone size: .
CDR3 protein: CASRTLKTIGYTF; J gene: TRBJ1-2; V gene: TRBV6-5; clone size: many